These 22 T cell receptor beta chains were sequenced from one sample in a study of PD-1 and CTLA-4 blockade in melanoma. Libraries were prepared by immunoSEQ multiplex PCR; TCRdb keeps only in-frame clonotypes and omits some of them. The sample carries 15,000 to 20,000 clones, around 70% recorded once. Source: CD8+ T cells from peripheral blood, taken before anti-PD-1 treatment. The receptor source for this set is a human donor with melanoma.

V gene TRBV6-2 or TRBV6-3 combines with J gene TRBJ2-1, with 7 nucleotides matching TRBD1. The CDR3 is made up of 16 amino acids. CDR1 and CDR2 (germline): MNHEY, SVGEGT. V gave up 1 base and J gave up 5 bases; unmatched junction bases: 8. The CDR3 bases are TGTGCCAGCAGTTACTGGGACAGTTTACAAGACAATGAGCAGTTCTTC. Translating gives CASSYWDSLQDNEQFF.

The J gene is TRBJ2-3, the V gene TRBV24-1; TRBD1 matches 8 bases. CDR1 KGHDR and CDR2 SFDVKD come from the germline V gene. The V segment lost 2 bases and the J segment 2 bases; nucleotides outside the gene matches: 5. The CDR3 contains 16 residues. DNA of the CDR3: TGTGCCACCAGTGATTCGGACAGGGAAGACACAGATACGCAGTATTTT. Its translation is CATSDSDREDTDTQYF.

The J gene is TRBJ2-4, the V gene TRBV19; D is tentatively TRBD1 or TRBD2 (6 bases each). Trimming cost V 5 bases and J 2 bases, with 16 bases left between them. Germline lookup yields CDR1 LNHDA and CDR2 SQIVND (reference sequence). This CDR3 region has 16 residues. CDR3 region: CASSLIWGASKNIQYF. For the CDR3, the DNA is TGTGCCAGTAGTCTTATATGGGGGGCTTCCAAAAACATTCAGTACTTC.

The V call is TRBV30, the J call TRBJ1-2; D is undetermined. The CDR3 has 11 amino acids. V was shortened by 0 bases and J by 8 bases, with 7 bases between the two germline ends. Germline V gene lookup returns CDR1 GTSNPN and CDR2 SVGIG (reference sequence). CDR3 in DNA: TGTGCCTGGAGTGTCACCTTGGGCTACACCTTC. Its protein is CAWSVTLGYTF.

The chain is built from TRBV24-1 and TRBJ2-1; D uncertain. V was pared by 6 bases and J by 0 bases, with 8 bases between. This CDR3 contains 14 residues. Germline V gene data show CDR1 as KGHDR and CDR2 as SFDVKD. The CDR3 coding sequence is TGTGCCACCAGTAGCCTTCGCTCCTACAATGAGCAGTTCTTC. Its protein product is CATSSLRSYNEQFF.

The chain is built from TRBV7-9 and TRBJ2-1; D is uncertain. Germline V gene lookup returns CDR1 SEHNR and CDR2 FQNEAQ (reference sequence). The CDR3 is made up of 16 amino acids. The germline V and J ends were trimmed by 0 bases and 4 bases, with 13 bases remaining between them. CDR3 loop: CASSLAPSIGYNEQFF. The CDR3 coding sequence is TGTGCCAGCAGCTTAGCGCCGTCTATCGGTTACAATGAGCAGTTCTTC.

This chain joins TRBV19 and TRBJ1-5; D gene uncertain. CDR3 length: 13 residues. Trimming pared 4 bases from V and 6 bases from J, leaving 10 bases between. Germline CDR1 and CDR2: LNHDA and SQIVND (reference sequence). CDR3 nucleotides: TGTGCCAGTAGTACCTCCGGGAGTCAGCCCCAGCATTTT. Translated, it gives CASSTSGSQPQHF.

The chain has TRBV6-5 and TRBJ2-3; a possible D gene is TRBD1 (6 bases). CDR1 and CDR2 (germline): MNHEY, SVGAGI. Trimming pared 6 bases from V and 9 bases from J, leaving 13 bases between. The CDR3 is 12 amino acids. CDR3 sequence (DNA): TGTGCCAGCAGATCACTCAGGGGCACGCAGTATTTT. This encodes CASRSLRGTQYF.

CDR3 sequence (DNA): TGTGCCAGCAGCTTAGGATCCGGGACTAGCGCTAGCAATGAGCAGTTCTTC. Protein product: CASSLGSGTSASNEQFF. The chain combines TRBV11-2 with TRBJ2-1; 10 bases align to TRBD2. V shed 1 base and J 6 bases; nucleotides not matched to a gene: 9. The CDR3 consists of 17 residues. The germline CDR1 and CDR2 sequences are SGHAT and FQNNGV.

In nucleotides, the CDR3 is TGTGCCAGCAGCCCCCTGTTCAGGGGACCCTACGAGCAGTACTTC. Amino acid sequence: CASSPLFRGPYEQYF. The J gene is TRBJ2-7, the V gene TRBV6-5; D possibly corresponds to TRBD1 (6 bases). This CDR3 region has 15 residues. Trimming left V 6 bases short and J 2 bases short, with 17 bases between. CDR1 is MNHEY and CDR2 is SVGAGI in the germline V gene.

V usage is TRBV7-9 and J usage is TRBJ2-2, with 7 bases matching TRBD1. The CDR3 has 15 amino acids. Germline V gene sequence: CDR1 SEHNR, CDR2 FQNEAQ (reference sequence). J lost 6 bases, V lost 5 bases, and 9 bases had no gene match. The CDR3 nucleotides are TGTGCCAGCAGCCATACAGGGGTGGGCCCCGGGGAGCTGTTTTTT. Translation gives CASSHTGVGPGELFF.

This clone was seen a handful of times. V is TRBV27 and J is TRBJ2-7, with 8 bases matching TRBD2. Germline CDR1 is MNHEY and CDR2 is SMNVEV (reference sequence). V dropped 3 bases and J dropped 3; count of bases not matched to a gene: 10. This CDR3 contains 16 residues. DNA of the CDR3: TGTGCCAGCAGTTTTCGATTTAGCGGGACAAGCTACGAGCAGTACTTC. It translates to CASSFRFSGTSYEQYF.

The genes are TRBV4-1 and TRBJ1-4; a weak D match, TRBD1 (6 bases). V lost 0 bases, J lost 8 bases, and 13 bases lay in between. The CDR3 length is 15 residues. Per germline, CDR1 MGHRA and CDR2 YSYEKL. Here the CDR3 DNA reads TGCGCCAGCAGCCAAGATACGGGGGGCAGGGAAAAACTGTTTTTT. Protein sequence: CASSQDTGGREKLFF.

The chain joins TRBV11-2 to TRBJ2-1; TRBD2 matches at 7 bases. J gave up 11 bases and V 7 bases, and 17 bases lay outside the gene matches. The CDR3 loop spans 15 amino acids. Per the germline V gene, CDR1 is SGHAT and CDR2 is FQNNGV. The CDR3 sequence is CASTVVPRGGPQQFF. In DNA, the CDR3 is TGTGCCAGCACCGTGGTGCCTAGGGGAGGGCCCCAGCAGTTCTTC.

The chain employs TRBV2 and TRBJ1-1, with D possibly TRBD1 on 6 matching bases. Trimming shortened V by 3 bases and J by 5 bases, and 25 bases separated the two germline ends. From germline, CDR1 is SNHLY and CDR2 FYNNEI. The CDR3 is 18 residues long. In DNA form, the CDR3 reads TGTGCCAGCAGTGATACGATAAGGGACGGAGGGGGGGAAACTGAAGCTTTCTTT. This gives the protein CASSDTIRDGGGETEAFF.

This clone has just a few counts. The chain recombines TRBV4-1 with TRBJ1-2; weak D call: TRBD1 (6 bases). The CDR3 is 14 residues long. V lost 0 bases and J lost 6, with 11 bases in between. Germline V lookup: CDR1 MGHRA, CDR2 YSYEKL. The DNA for the CDR3 is TGCGCCAGCAGCCAAGATAACAGGGAGGATGGCTACACCTTC. It encodes CASSQDNREDGYTF.

The V gene is TRBV7-6, the J gene TRBJ1-2, with TRBD1 matching 8 bases. This CDR3 is built from 15 residues. Germline lookup yields CDR1 SGHVS and CDR2 FNYEAQ. J gave up 8 bases and V 1 base, and 9 bases lay outside the gene matches. Here the CDR3 DNA reads TGTGCCAGCAGCTTAGAAGCCCAGGGGGCAGGGGGCTACACCTTC. This gives the protein CASSLEAQGAGGYTF.

The chain uses TRBV19 and TRBJ2-7; 9 nucleotides line up with TRBD1. From germline, CDR1 is LNHDA and CDR2 SQIVND (reference sequence). The CDR3 consists of 15 residues. Trimming took 4 bases from V and 0 from J; bases not matched to a gene: 4. CDR3 coding DNA: TGTGCCAGTAGTAAGGGGACAGGGTCCTCCTACGAGCAGTACTTC. Encoded protein: CASSKGTGSSYEQYF.

The sample holds a few counts of this clone. The rearrangement uses TRBV19 and TRBJ1-5, with D maybe TRBD1 (5 bases). Trimming removed 6 bases from V and 6 bases from J, with 18 bases in between. Germline V gene lookup returns CDR1 LNHDA and CDR2 SQIVND (reference sequence). This CDR3 is 15 amino acids long. This chain's CDR3 is CASRSVDIMVQPQHF. DNA of the CDR3: TGTGCCAGTAGGTCTGTGGACATTATGGTTCAGCCCCAGCATTTT.

This rearrangement joins TRBV7-8 to TRBJ2-1; 7 bases match TRBD2. The CDR3 length is 16 residues. The ends lost 0 bases at V and 6 bases at J; junction bases unmatched: 8. Germline CDR1 is SGHVS and CDR2 is FQNEAQ. The CDR3 sequence is CASSLAGAGIFNEQFF. The CDR3, as DNA: TGTGCCAGCAGCTTAGCGGGAGCGGGGATTTTCAATGAGCAGTTCTTC.

The genes are TRBV29-1 and TRBJ2-3; tentatively, D is TRBD1 (8 bases). The CDR3 length is 13 residues. Trimming removed 5 bases from V and 4 bases from J, with 13 bases in between. Germline-derived CDR1 and CDR2 are SQVTM and ANQGSEA. CDR3 region: CSVNRGGADTQYF. CDR3 coding DNA: TGCAGCGTTAACAGGGGGGGGGCAGATACGCAGTATTTT.

The rearrangement uses TRBV29-1 and TRBJ1-2; D remains ambiguous. Germline V gives CDR1 SQVTM, CDR2 ANQGSEA. CDR3 length: 12 residues. The germline V and J ends were trimmed by 8 bases and 4 bases, with 14 bases remaining between them. The CDR3 DNA sequence: TGCAGCCCCCAAGCGGCCACCTATGGCTACACCTTC. Amino acid sequence: CSPQAATYGYTF.